The rows below give T cell receptor beta chains drawn from one sample of a study of cytomegalovirus exposure and HLA in healthy donors. The method was immunoSEQ multiplex PCR; TCRdb's version includes in-frame clones alone and lacks a portion of them. The table records around 150,000 clones, 65% to 85% of them present only once. The specimen was PBMCs. The receptors here all came from a woman aged 40 to 50 in good health and CMV-seropositive. Both conserved end residues are part of each CDR3. A D gene is named only where the DNA matches it firmly. Clone sizes are given selectively: once, few, many, or a class where the clone is expanded.

len	abundance	v_gene	d_gene	j_gene	CDR3aa	CDR3nt
14	.	TRBV19	.	TRBJ1-1	CATSRRGMNTEAFF	TGTGCCACCTCTCGTCGGGGGATGAACACTGAAGCTTTCTTT
16	once	TRBV9	TRBD2	TRBJ2-2	CASSPGLAELTGELFF	TGTGCCAGCAGCCCGGGGCTAGCGGAGCTCACCGGGGAGCTGTTTTTT
13	.	TRBV19	.	TRBJ1-5	CASSIDRGQPQHF	TGTGCCAGTAGTATAGACAGAGGGCAGCCCCAGCATTTT
15	.	TRBV11-3	.	TRBJ2-1	CASSLSPGLTNEQFF	TGTGCCAGCAGCTTGAGCCCGGGTTTAACAAATGAGCAGTTCTTC
16	.	TRBV7-2	TRBD2	TRBJ2-5	CASGARTSGGRETQYF	TGTGCCAGCGGAGCCCGGACTAGCGGGGGGAGGGAGACCCAGTACTTC
15	.	TRBV6-1	TRBD1	TRBJ1-4	CASIPQGTGTEKLFF	TGTGCCAGCATCCCCCAAGGGACAGGGACGGAAAAACTGTTTTTT
13	.	TRBV7-8	.	TRBJ1-1	CASKGGPGDEAFF	TGTGCCAGCAAGGGCGGCCCGGGGGATGAAGCTTTCTTT
12	.	TRBV7-9	.	TRBJ2-7	CSSSRRGDEQYF	TGTTCCAGCAGCCGAAGAGGAGACGAGCAGTACTTC
13	.	TRBV28	.	TRBJ2-7	CASSWPNSYEQYF	TGTGCCAGCAGTTGGCCGAATTCCTACGAGCAGTACTTC
13	.	TRBV27	.	TRBJ2-7	CASSLSSPYEQYF	TGTGCCAGCAGTTTATCGAGCCCCTACGAGCAGTACTTC
13	.	TRBV2	TRBD1	TRBJ2-7	CASRGTGTYEQYF	TGTGCCAGCCGCGGGACAGGAACCTACGAGCAGTACTTC
15	once	TRBV7-9	.	TRBJ1-4	CASTGGSSTNEKLFF	TGTGCCAGCACGGGAGGATCTTCAACTAATGAAAAACTGTTTTTT
14	.	TRBV1	.	TRBJ2-3	CTSAATRTSDTQYF	TGCACCAGCGCGGCTACTAGAACTTCCGATACGCAGTATTTT
16	many	TRBV28	TRBD2	TRBJ2-1	CASRGLAGRSYNEQFF	TGTGCCAGCAGGGGACTAGCGGGGCGCTCCTACAATGAGCAGTTCTTC
12	.	TRBV6-5	TRBD1	TRBJ1-2	CASSSPGTGGTF	TGTGCCAGCAGTAGTCCCGGGACAGGTGGTACCTTC
12	.	TRBV29-1	.	TRBJ2-3	CSVVLFTDTQYF	TGCAGCGTTGTACTTTTCACAGATACGCAGTATTTT
15	.	TRBV7-9	TRBD1	TRBJ2-7	CASSPRQGLTYEQYF	TGTGCCAGCAGCCCTAGACAGGGTTTAACCTACGAGCAGTACTTC
13	.	TRBV11-2	.	TRBJ2-7	CASSLGLVYEQYF	TGTGCCAGCAGCTTAGGACTAGTCTACGAGCAGTACTTC
16	.	TRBV7-6	.	TRBJ1-6	CASSPSGTGLNSPLHF	TGTGCCAGCAGCCCCAGTGGCACAGGGCTTAATTCACCCCTCCACTTT
14	.	TRBV18	TRBD2	TRBJ2-3	CASSSTSGTDTQYF	TGTGCCAGCTCGTCAACTAGCGGCACAGATACGCAGTATTTT
18	once	TRBV7-2	TRBD2	TRBJ2-6	CASSITGTILSGANVLTF	TGTGCCAGCAGCATAACCGGGACTATATTATCTGGGGCCAACGTCCTGACTTTC
13	few	TRBV10-2	.	TRBJ1-4	CASMEGTNEKLFF	TGCGCCAGCATGGAGGGGACTAATGAAAAACTGTTTTTT
13	.	TRBV2	TRBD1	TRBJ1-2	CASSADRGGGYTF	TGTGCCAGCAGCGCGGACAGGGGAGGCGGCTACACCTTC